This is a list of T cell receptor beta chains from one sample in a study of spatial heterogeneity in lung cancer. From the 5' RACE reads, TCRdb called clonotypes with MiXCR, one entry per CDR3 protein. This table has about 100,000 distinct CDR3 sequences, approximately 4% appearing once. The sample consisted of lung tumor tissue, taken at surgery. These receptors were taken from a male donor with early-stage non-small cell lung cancer. Each CDR3 is given with its conserved first and last residue. The D gene is left open where the match is weak. Clone size, where shown, is once, few, many, or a class for clones that have expanded.

>TRBV27|.|14|many|TRBJ2-3
TGTGCCAGCAGTTTAGGGACTCGGATAGATACGCAGTATTTT
CASSLGTRIDTQYF
>TRBV20-1|TRBD2|15|many|TRBJ2-5
TGCAGTGCTTCCGGGACTAGCGGTTCGCAAGAGACCCAGTACTTC
CSASGTSGSQETQYF
>TRBV27|.|14|many|TRBJ2-3
TGTGCCAGCAGTCCTGGGACCGGCACAGATACGCAGTATTTT
CASSPGTGTDTQYF
>TRBV18|.|15|many|TRBJ1-3
TGTGCCAGCTCACCACCGGCCAATTCGGGAAACACCATATATTTT
CASSPPANSGNTIYF
>TRBV2|.|14|many|TRBJ2-2
TGTGCCAGCAAGGCAGATTCGAACACCGGGGAGCTGTTTTTT
CASKADSNTGELFF
>TRBV2|.|14|many|TRBJ1-4
TGTGCCAGCAAATACCTTGACGGAAAAGAAAAACTGTTTTTT
CASKYLDGKEKLFF
>TRBV5-1|.|15|few|TRBJ2-7
TGCGCCAGCAGCTTGGAGGCAGGGCCCTGGTACGAGCAGTACTTC
CASSLEAGPWYEQYF
>TRBV2|TRBD2|13|many|TRBJ2-1
TGTGCCACCCTTAGCGGGAGTGGGAATGAGCAGTTCTTC
CATLSGSGNEQFF
>TRBV12-3/TRBV12-4|.|13|many|TRBJ2-7
TGTGCCAGCTGCACCTTCGGATCCTACGAGCAGTACTTC
CASCTFGSYEQYF
>TRBV3-1|TRBD2|16|few|TRBJ2-7
TGTGCCAGCAGCCAAGGCCTCGGGACTATCTCCTACGAGCAGTACTTC
CASSQGLGTISYEQYF
>TRBV2|.|13|.|TRBJ1-3
TGTGCCAGGGGCTTGGGGCAAGGAAACACCATATATTTT
CARGLGQGNTIYF
>TRBV20-1|.|13|many|TRBJ2-3
TGCAGTGCTCAATCCAGCGGCACAGATACGCAGTATTTT
CSAQSSGTDTQYF
>TRBV5-1|.|14|few|TRBJ2-6
TGCGCCAGCAGCTTGCAGACTGGGGCCAACGTCCTGACTTTC
CASSLQTGANVLTF
>TRBV28|.|15|many|TRBJ2-3
TGTGCCAGCAGTTTATTGGTAGAGCGCACAGATACGCAGTATTTT
CASSLLVERTDTQYF
>TRBV11-2|.|15|many|TRBJ2-3
TGTGCCAGCAGCTTGGGGGACCGCGGTGAGGATACGCAGTATTTT
CASSLGDRGEDTQYF
>TRBV7-2|.|14|many|TRBJ2-5
TGTGCCAGCAGCCCAGATGCGTCTCAAGAGACCCAGTACTTC
CASSPDASQETQYF
>TRBV20-1|TRBD2|15|many|TRBJ2-7
TGCAGTGCTAGTATCTGGCGGGAGGGGTTCGTCGAGCAGTACTTC
CSASIWREGFVEQYF
>TRBV28|.|14|many|TRBJ1-1
TGTGCCAGCAGGACACGGGGGGATGGCACTGAAGCTTTCTTT
CASRTRGDGTEAFF
>TRBV5-5|.|13|many|TRBJ2-7
TGTGCCAGCAGCTCCTCGGCAAGCGGCGAGCAGTACTTC
CASSSSASGEQYF
>TRBV30|TRBD1|15|.|TRBJ2-2
TGTGCCTGGAGCCCCCAGGGGGTGAACACCGGGGAGCTGTTTTTT
CAWSPQGVNTGELFF
>TRBV29-1|.|13|.|TRBJ1-4
TGCAGCGTTGCGGACGTAGGGACCGAAAAACTGTTTTTT
CSVADVGTEKLFF
>TRBV20-1|.|12|few|TRBJ2-1
TGCAGTGCCACAAACAGGCCGATAGAGCAGTTCTTC
CSATNRPIEQFF